The 13 T cell receptor beta chains below come from one sample, sequenced in a study of beta chain features in type 1 diabetes. General study results and limits: Patients with Type 1 diabetes showed moderately but significantly shorter TCRB CDR3s in all four CD4+ subsets.

Of the isolated RNA, all was reverse transcribed, and so the sequenced material was expressed TCRB transcripts. Libraries were prepared by immunoSEQ multiplex PCR; TCRdb keeps only in-frame clonotypes and omits some of them. The table has roughly 53,000 clones, around 45% seen once. For these receptors, no antigen is known. The sample consisted of Tregs from blood. The receptor source for this set is a man aged 25-45 years with type 1 diabetes.

The V call is TRBV6-1, the J call TRBJ2-1, with 9 positions matching TRBD1. The CDR3 loop spans 14 amino acids. CDR1 is MNHNS and CDR2 is SASEGT in the germline V gene. With 4 bases clipped from V and 5 bases from J, the junction kept 3 bases outside the gene matches. The CDR3 DNA follows: TGTGCCAGCAGTGTACAGGGGGCGAACAATGAGCAGTTCTTC. It codes for CASSVQGANNEQFF.

The gene calls are TRBV11-2 and TRBJ2-5, with 7 nucleotides matching TRBD2. The closer fit of TRBJ2-7 to the DNA end suggests the J call may be wrong. CDR1 is SGHAT, CDR2 FQNNGV, per germline. The CDR3 is 12 amino acids. Here the CDR3 reads CASSSGGYEQYF. The CDR3 region has the DNA TGTGCCAGCAGCTCGGGGGGCTACGAGCAGTACTTC.

There are a few counts of this clone. The chain is built from TRBV5-1 and TRBJ2-7, with 10 nucleotides matching TRBD2. This CDR3 contains 17 residues. Germline CDR1 is SGHRS and CDR2 is YFSETQ. Trimming removed 2 bases from V and 3 bases from J; junction bases left unmatched: 11. CDR3 loop: CASSLLAGRPGGYEQYF. The CDR3 nucleotides read TGCGCCAGCAGCTTACTAGCGGGGAGGCCTGGGGGCTACGAGCAGTACTTC.

This chain uses TRBV5-1 with TRBJ2-5, with D uncertain. Germline loops: CDR1 SGHRS, CDR2 YFSETQ. The CDR3 is 15 residues long. Between the trimmed V and J ends, which lost 5 bases and 2 bases, there was a span of 16 bases. In DNA form, the CDR3 reads TGCGCCAGCAGAAGTCTGGGTCAGACACAAGAGACCCAGTACTTC. Protein: CASRSLGQTQETQYF.

The CDR3 sequence is CASSLTDGGRDTQYF. The CDR3 region has the DNA TGTGCCAGCAGCTTAACGGACGGGGGACGAGATACGCAGTATTTT. The V gene is TRBV7-3, the J gene TRBJ2-3; the D gene is possibly TRBD2 (6 bases). V dropped 0 bases and J dropped 5 bases, with 12 bases sitting between them. The V gene's germline CDR1 is SGHTA and CDR2 FQGTGA. CDR3 length: 15 residues.

The chain is built from TRBV7-9 and TRBJ1-2; no clear D gene. The CDR3 length is 13 residues. V dropped 5 bases and J dropped 6 bases, with 13 bases sitting between them. In germline, CDR1 is SEHNR, CDR2 FQNEAQ (reference sequence). DNA of the CDR3: TGTGCCAGCAGCCCCCCAAATCCGGATGGCTACACCTTC. Encoded protein: CASSPPNPDGYTF. Variable domain in full (rest from reference TRBV7-9 and TRBJ1-2): DTGVSQNPRHKITKRGQNVTFRCDPISEHNRLYWYRQTLGQGPEFLTYFQNEAQLEKSRLLSDRFSAERPKGSFSTLEIQRTEQGDSAMYLCASSPPNPDGYTFGSGTRLTVV.

The chain carries TRBV2 and TRBJ2-1, with D possibly matching TRBD2 (5 bases). The CDR3 sequence is 18 residues long. Germline V gives CDR1 SNHLY, CDR2 FYNNEI. V lost 7 bases and J 6 bases, leaving 28 bases between the germline ends. The CDR3 region is CASIRTGPLANNPNEQFF. The CDR3 DNA follows: TGTGCCAGCATTCGAACGGGCCCCTTAGCGAATAATCCCAATGAGCAGTTCTTC.

This chain uses TRBV28 with TRBJ2-3; TRBD1 aligns across 9 bases. Germline assignment: CDR1 MDHEN and CDR2 SYDVKM. The J segment lost 7 bases and the V segment lost 5 bases, leaving 10 bases of the junction unmatched. The CDR3 sequence is 15 residues long. The CDR3 sequence: CASSRSGTGRNTQYF. CDR3 bases: TGTGCCAGCAGTCGTAGTGGGACAGGGCGTAATACGCAGTATTTT.

This clone came up a few times. Here the CDR3 DNA reads TGCAGCGTTGAAGACGGGGACAATCAGCCCCAGCATTTT. Translating gives CSVEDGDNQPQHF. The chain combines TRBV29-1 with TRBJ1-5; no clear D. Trimming stripped 0 bases from V and 3 bases from J, with 6 bases between. Per germline, CDR1 SQVTM and CDR2 ANQGSEA. CDR3 length: 13 residues.

CDR3 sequence (DNA): TGTGCCAGCAGCCCCCGAGGCGCTAGCGGGCTCGGGGGAAATGAGCAGTTCTTC. Its translation is CASSPRGASGLGGNEQFF. This rearrangement joins TRBV4-2 to TRBJ2-1, with 8 bases lining up with TRBD2. V lost 4 bases to trimming and J lost 7 bases; unmatched junction nucleotides: 18. The CDR3 spans 18 residues. Per germline, CDR1 LGHNA and CDR2 YNFKEQ.

The chain is built from TRBV12-5 and TRBJ2-2, with unresolved D. Germline V gives CDR1 LGHNT, CDR2 FRNRAP. This CDR3 contains 16 residues. Trimming left V 7 bases short and J 0 bases short, with 15 bases between. This CDR3 is CASAFTLTANTGELFF. Written as DNA, the CDR3 is TGTGCTAGTGCCTTCACGTTAACAGCGAACACCGGGGAGCTGTTTTTT.

The rearrangement links TRBV5-5 to TRBJ2-7, with a weak D call TRBD1 (6 bases). Looked up from germline, CDR1 is SGHKS and CDR2 is YYEKEE (reference sequence). This CDR3 has 12 residues. The ends were cut back, 7 bases at V and 2 bases at J, with 10 bases in the middle. CDR3 DNA sequence: TGTGCCAGCCAGGGGATTACCTACGAGCAGTACTTC. Protein: CASQGITYEQYF.

The J gene is TRBJ2-1, the V gene TRBV19, with D possibly being TRBD1 (6 bases). The CDR3 spans 13 residues. Trimming took 10 bases from V and 3 from J, leaving 13 bases between them. Germline V gives CDR1 LNHDA, CDR2 SQIVND (reference sequence). The CDR3 is CATSGALYNEQFF. CDR3 nucleotide sequence: TGTGCCACCTCAGGGGCCCTCTACAATGAGCAGTTCTTC.